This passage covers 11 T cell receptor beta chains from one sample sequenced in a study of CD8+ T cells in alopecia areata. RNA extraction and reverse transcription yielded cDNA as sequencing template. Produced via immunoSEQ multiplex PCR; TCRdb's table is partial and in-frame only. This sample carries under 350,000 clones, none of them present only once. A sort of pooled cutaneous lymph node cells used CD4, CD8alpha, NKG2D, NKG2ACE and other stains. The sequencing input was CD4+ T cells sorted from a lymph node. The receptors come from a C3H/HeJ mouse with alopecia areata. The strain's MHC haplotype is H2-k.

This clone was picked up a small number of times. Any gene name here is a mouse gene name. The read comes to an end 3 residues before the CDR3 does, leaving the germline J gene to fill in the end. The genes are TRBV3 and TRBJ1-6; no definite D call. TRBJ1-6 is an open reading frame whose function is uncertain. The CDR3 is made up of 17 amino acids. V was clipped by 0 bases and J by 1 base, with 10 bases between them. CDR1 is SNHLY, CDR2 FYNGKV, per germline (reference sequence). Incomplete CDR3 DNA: TGTGCCAGCAGCTTAGCGCTTCAACAATCCTATAATTCGCCC. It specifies CASSLALQQSYNSP. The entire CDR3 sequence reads CASSLALQQSYNSPLYF.

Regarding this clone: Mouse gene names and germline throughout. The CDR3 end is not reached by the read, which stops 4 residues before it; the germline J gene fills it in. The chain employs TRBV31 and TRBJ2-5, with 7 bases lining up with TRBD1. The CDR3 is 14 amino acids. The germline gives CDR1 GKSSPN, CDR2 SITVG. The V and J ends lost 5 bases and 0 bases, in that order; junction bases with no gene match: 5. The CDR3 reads CAWALGQNQDTQYF. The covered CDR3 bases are TGTGCCTGGGCTTTGGGACAGAACCAAGAC.

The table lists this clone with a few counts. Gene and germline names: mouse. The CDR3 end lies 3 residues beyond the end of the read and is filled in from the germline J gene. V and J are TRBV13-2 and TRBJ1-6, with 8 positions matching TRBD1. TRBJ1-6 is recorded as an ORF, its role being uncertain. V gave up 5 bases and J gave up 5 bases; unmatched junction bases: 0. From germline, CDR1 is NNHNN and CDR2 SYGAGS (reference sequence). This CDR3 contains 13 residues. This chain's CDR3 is CASGTGDNSPLYF. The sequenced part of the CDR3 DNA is TGTGCCAGCGGGACAGGGGATAATTCGCCC.

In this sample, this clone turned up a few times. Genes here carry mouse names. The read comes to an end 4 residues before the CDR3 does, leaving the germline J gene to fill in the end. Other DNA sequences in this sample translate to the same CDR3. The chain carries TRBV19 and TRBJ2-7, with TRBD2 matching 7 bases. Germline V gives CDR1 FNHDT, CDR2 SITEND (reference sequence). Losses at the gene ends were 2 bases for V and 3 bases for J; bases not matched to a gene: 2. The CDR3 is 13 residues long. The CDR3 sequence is CASSITGDYEQYF. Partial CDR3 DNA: TGTGCCAGCAGTATTACTGGGGACTAT.

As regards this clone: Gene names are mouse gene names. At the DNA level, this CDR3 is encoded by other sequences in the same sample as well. The CDR3 bases that were read are TGTGCCAGCAGCCCACCCGGGACAGCAAACACA. Protein: CASSPPGTANT. From start to end, the CDR3 is CASSPPGTANTEVFF. The V call is TRBV5, the J call TRBJ1-1; 7 nucleotides line up with TRBD1. The CDR3 is cut off 4 residues early in the read; its end comes from the germline J gene. The junction had 5 bases not matched to a gene; V was cut back by 4 bases and J by 0 bases. The germline CDR1 and CDR2 sequences are LGHNA and YNLKQL (reference sequence). The CDR3 runs 15 residues.

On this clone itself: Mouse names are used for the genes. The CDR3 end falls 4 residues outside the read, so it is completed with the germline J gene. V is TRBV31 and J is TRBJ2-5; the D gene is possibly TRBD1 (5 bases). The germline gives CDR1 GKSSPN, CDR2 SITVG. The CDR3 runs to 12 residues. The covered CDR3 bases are TGTGCCTGGAGTCAGGACAAAGAC. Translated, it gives CAWSQDKD. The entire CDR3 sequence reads CAWSQDKDTQYF.

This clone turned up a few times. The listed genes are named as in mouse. The sequenced CDR3 bases are TGTGCCAGCAGCCCCAGGGAGGGCGGG. Encoded protein: CASSPREGG. The complete CDR3 sequence is CASSPREGGQLYF. The chain uses TRBV5 and TRBJ2-2, with a tentative D call TRBD1 (5 bases). The read terminates 4 residues ahead of where the CDR3 ends, so the germline J gene completes it. From germline, CDR1 is LGHNA and CDR2 YNLKQL (reference sequence). The CDR3 runs to 13 residues.

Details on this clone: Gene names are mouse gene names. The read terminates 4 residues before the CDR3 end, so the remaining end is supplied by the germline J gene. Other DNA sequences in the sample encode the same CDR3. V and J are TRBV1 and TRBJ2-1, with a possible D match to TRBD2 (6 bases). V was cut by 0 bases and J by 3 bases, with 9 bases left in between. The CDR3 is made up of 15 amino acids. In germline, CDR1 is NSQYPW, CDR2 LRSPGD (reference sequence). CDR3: CTCSADWGFYAEQFF. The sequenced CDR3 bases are TGCACCTGCAGTGCAGACTGGGGTTTCTATGCT. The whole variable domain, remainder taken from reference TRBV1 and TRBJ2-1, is VTLLEQNPRWRLVPRGQAVNLRCILKNSQYPWMSWYQQDLQKQLQWLFTLRSPGDKEVKSLPGADYLATRVTDTELRLQVANMSQGRTLYCTCSADWGFYAEQFFGPGTRLTVL.

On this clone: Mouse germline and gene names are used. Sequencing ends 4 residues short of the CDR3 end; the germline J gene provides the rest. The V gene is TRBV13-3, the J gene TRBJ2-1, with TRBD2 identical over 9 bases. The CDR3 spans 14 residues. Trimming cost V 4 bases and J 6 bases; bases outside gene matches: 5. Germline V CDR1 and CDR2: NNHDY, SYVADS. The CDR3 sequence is CASSLGGAAAEQFF. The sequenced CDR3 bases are TGTGCCAGCAGTCTTGGGGGGGCGGCTGCT.

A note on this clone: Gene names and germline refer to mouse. This CDR3 reads CASSFKDSNYAEQFF. CDR3 bases read: TGTGCCAGCAGTTTTAAGGACAGTAACTATGCT. J is TRBJ2-1 and V is TRBV14; D perhaps matches TRBD1 (6 bases). The read stops 4 residues short of the end of the CDR3; the missing end is completed from the germline J gene. The V end was cut by 2 bases, the J end by 0 bases, with 9 bases between. There are 15 residues in the CDR3. From germline, CDR1 is SGHDT and CDR2 FRDEAV. The complete variable domain, with remaining parts taken from reference TRBV14 and TRBJ2-1, reads EAGVTQSPRYAVLQEGQAVSFWCDPISGHDTLYWYQQPRDQGPQLLVYFRDEAVIDNSQLPSDRFSAVRPKGTNSTLKIQSAKQGDTATYLCASSFKDSNYAEQFFGPGTRLTVL.

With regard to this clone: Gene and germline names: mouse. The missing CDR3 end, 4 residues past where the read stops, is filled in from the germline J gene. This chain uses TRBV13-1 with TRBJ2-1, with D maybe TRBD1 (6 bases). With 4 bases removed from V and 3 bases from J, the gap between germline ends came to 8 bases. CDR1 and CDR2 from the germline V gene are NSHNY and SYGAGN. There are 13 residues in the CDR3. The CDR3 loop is CASSPGVYAEQFF. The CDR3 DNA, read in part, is TGTGCCAGCAGTCCAGGGGTCTATGCT.